The 7 T cell receptor beta chains given below trace back to one sample, sequenced in a study of cytomegalovirus exposure and HLA in healthy donors. This PCR relied on a set of 60 Vbeta primers and 13 Jbeta primers. Repertoires were generated with immunoSEQ multiplex PCR, while TCRdb's copy carries only in-frame clones and drops some. Here the sample table reports 130,000 to 150,000 clones. Specimen: PBMCs. Receptor source: a male donor in good health and CMV-seronegative.

The rearrangement uses TRBV9 and TRBJ1-1, with 8 nucleotides matching TRBD1. V was pared by 7 bases and J by 0 bases, with 5 bases of the junction left unmatched. The CDR3 spans 14 residues. Germline V gene lookup returns CDR1 SGDLS and CDR2 YYNGEE. The CDR3 region is CASRSGGMNTEAFF. For the CDR3, the DNA is TGTGCCAGCCGTTCAGGGGGCATGAACACTGAAGCTTTCTTT.

The rearrangement links TRBV7-9 to TRBJ2-1; 8 positions match TRBD2. Germline values: CDR1 SEHNR, CDR2 FQNEAQ (reference sequence). V dropped 4 bases and J dropped 2; count of bases not matched to a gene: 10. The CDR3 loop spans 17 amino acids. CDR3 loop: CASSSKISGTTYNEQFF. CDR3 in DNA: TGTGCCAGCAGCTCCAAGATTAGCGGGACGACCTACAATGAGCAGTTCTTC.

The rearrangement joins TRBV18 to TRBJ2-2; the match to TRBD2 covers 8 bases. V gave up 6 bases and J gave up 6 bases; unmatched junction bases: 18. Germline-derived CDR1 and CDR2 are KGHSH and LQKENI. The CDR3 runs to 18 residues. CDR3 residues: CASSRNSGDTLGPGELFF. CDR3 sequence (DNA): TGTGCCAGCTCCCGGAATAGCGGGGACACCCTGGGACCCGGGGAGCTGTTTTTT.

The chain couples TRBV29-1 to TRBJ1-4; the D gene is possibly TRBD1 (6 bases). The germline V gene encodes CDR1 SQVTM and CDR2 ANQGSEA. The CDR3 contains 13 residues. Trimming cost V 4 bases and J 6 bases, with 12 bases left between them. CDR3 sequence: CSVVGGADEKLFF. The CDR3 coding sequence is TGCAGCGTTGTGGGGGGGGCTGATGAAAAACTGTTTTTT.

The chain uses TRBV9 and TRBJ1-1; D is unclear. The V end was cut by 3 bases, the J end by 8 bases, with 11 bases between. This CDR3 has 12 residues. Germline values: CDR1 SGDLS, CDR2 YYNGEE. This CDR3 reads CASSGLGLEAFF. The CDR3 bases are TGTGCCAGCAGCGGCCTCGGGTTGGAAGCTTTCTTT.

This rearrangement joins TRBV9 to TRBJ1-6; 9 bases map to TRBD1. The CDR3 runs 15 residues. The V and J ends lost 4 bases and 8 bases, in that order; junction bases with no gene match: 7. Germline V gene sequence: CDR1 SGDLS, CDR2 YYNGEE. The CDR3 region has the DNA TGTGCCAGCAGCACGTCCGGACAGGGGTATTCACCCCTCCACTTT. Residues: CASSTSGQGYSPLHF.

The V gene is TRBV19, the J gene TRBJ1-5; D is ambiguous. CDR1 LNHDA and CDR2 SQIVND come from the germline V gene (reference sequence). V was trimmed by 6 bases and J by 6 bases, leaving 9 bases between them. The CDR3 sequence is 12 residues long. The CDR3 region is CASSTVGQPQHF. In DNA, the CDR3 is TGTGCCAGTAGCACGGTTGGTCAGCCCCAGCATTTT.